A single sample is the source of the 26 T cell receptor beta chains below, sequenced in a study of T cell repertoires in cytomegalovirus infection. MiXCR was run by TCRdb on the reads, yielding one entry per CDR3 protein. The sample comprises fewer than 130,000 distinct CDR3 sequences, under 45% of which are singletons, and less than 80% rests with the top ten. Their cognate antigens are unknown. Source: CD8+ T cells from cultured PBMCs, taken from culture after CMV antigen stimulation. Every receptor here comes from a human donor in good health (CMV status not recorded). Some clones in this sample may be carry-over from other donors' samples.

This clonotype appeared many times. The chain links TRBV5-4 to TRBJ1-6; D unresolved. Germline loops: CDR1 SGHNT, CDR2 YYREEE (reference sequence). Trimming pared 2 bases from V and 9 bases from J, leaving 12 bases between. This CDR3 is 14 amino acids long. CDR3 sequence (DNA): TGTGCCAGCAGCTTCAACTCGGAGGGTTCACCCCTCCACTTT. Translating gives CASSFNSEGSPLHF.

This clonotype appeared a few times. CDR3 sequence: CSASGSAGAQETQYF. DNA for the CDR3: TGCAGCGCCTCTGGTTCAGCGGGGGCCCAAGAGACCCAGTACTTC. The chain joins TRBV29-1 to TRBJ2-5, with TRBD2 matching over 8 bases. V lost 7 bases and J lost 1; bases outside the gene matches: 11. Per the germline V gene, CDR1 is SQVTM and CDR2 is ANQGSEA. The CDR3 has 15 amino acids.

The chain has TRBV6-2 or TRBV6-3 and TRBJ2-3; the match to TRBD1 covers 7 bases. The CDR3 is made up of 17 amino acids. CDR1 is MNHEY, CDR2 SVGEGT, per germline. V was pared by 4 bases and J by 6 bases, with 16 bases of the junction left unmatched. The CDR3 DNA reads as TGTGCCAGCAGTTCTTGGACAGGCCTCAACGGAGGTGATACGCAGTATTTT. Its protein is CASSSWTGLNGGDTQYF.

The chain joins TRBV29-1 to TRBJ2-1, with a possible D match to TRBD1 (6 bases). CDR3 length: 12 amino acids. V was shortened by 5 bases and J by 9 bases, with 14 bases between the two germline ends. The germline gives CDR1 SQVTM, CDR2 ANQGSEA. Here the CDR3 reads CSVWATGTEQFF. CDR3 bases: TGCAGCGTTTGGGCTACAGGGACTGAGCAGTTCTTC.

The chain has TRBV6-5 and TRBJ2-3, with 10 bases identical to TRBD2. J was trimmed by 1 base and V by 2 bases; bases with no gene match: 0. The CDR3 length is 15 residues. The germline CDR1 and CDR2 sequences are MNHEY and SVGAGI. CDR3 sequence: CASSYLAGGTDTQYF. CDR3 nucleotide sequence: TGTGCCAGCAGTTACCTAGCGGGGGGCACAGATACGCAGTATTTT.

The V and J genes are TRBV19 and TRBJ2-7; D gene unclear. The CDR3 is 13 amino acids. V lost 3 bases and J 0 bases, leaving 6 bases between the germline ends. Germline loops: CDR1 LNHDA, CDR2 SQIVND (reference sequence). CDR3 bases: TGTGCCAGTAGTATCGGTGACTCCTACGAGCAGTACTTC. The encoded protein is CASSIGDSYEQYF.

This clonotype showed up just a few times. The gene calls are TRBV19 and TRBJ2-7, with D hard to call. Trimming pared 1 base from V and 0 bases from J, leaving 10 bases between. This CDR3 contains 15 residues. In germline, CDR1 is LNHDA, CDR2 SQIVND (reference sequence). The CDR3 DNA is TGTGCCAGTAGTATAGGGGCTTTTAGCTCCTACGAGCAGTACTTC. Translated, it gives CASSIGAFSSYEQYF.

The rearrangement joins TRBV12-3 or TRBV12-4 to TRBJ2-1; TRBD2 matches at 8 bases. This CDR3 has 14 amino acids. With 3 bases clipped from V and 7 bases from J, the junction kept 5 bases outside the gene matches. The CDR3 bases are TGTGCCAGCAGTTTTCCGGGACTAGGTAATGAGCAGTTCTTC. Encoded protein: CASSFPGLGNEQFF.

The rearrangement uses TRBV19 and TRBJ2-2; 9 bases fit TRBD1. Trimming removed 1 base from V and 1 base from J; junction bases left unmatched: 1. The CDR3 consists of 16 residues. CDR1 is LNHDA and CDR2 is SQIVND in the germline V gene (reference sequence). CDR3 coding DNA: TGTGCCAGTAGTATAGGGGGACAGGGGAACACCGGGGAGCTGTTTTTT. It codes for CASSIGGQGNTGELFF.

This clonotype has more than one count but fewer than ten. This sequence joins TRBV7-2 and TRBJ1-5; 7 nucleotides line up with TRBD1. Trimming removed 5 bases from V and 5 bases from J; junction bases left unmatched: 12. CDR1 SGHTA and CDR2 FQGNSA come from the germline V gene. The CDR3 consists of 16 residues. The CDR3 bases are TGTGCCAGCAGCGCATGGGGTACAGGGGTGGATCAGCCCCAGCATTTT. Protein sequence: CASSAWGTGVDQPQHF.

This chain connects TRBV28 to TRBJ2-1, with D maybe TRBD2 (6 bases). V was cut by 2 bases and J by 1 base, with 9 bases left in between. The germline V gene has CDR1 MDHEN and CDR2 SYDVKM. The CDR3 runs 15 residues. In nucleotides, the CDR3 is TGTGCCAGCAGTTTAGGGGCGGGGTCCTACAATGAGCAGTTCTTC. This sequence encodes CASSLGAGSYNEQFF.

This clonotype was found a few times. The V call is TRBV28, the J call TRBJ1-5; no firm D call. CDR1 and CDR2 (germline): MDHEN, SYDVKM. This CDR3 has 13 residues. The germline V and J ends were trimmed by 2 bases and 7 bases, with 9 bases remaining between them. CDR3 nucleotides: TGTGCCAGCAGTTTAGACGAGGGACAGCCCCAGCATTTT. Its protein product is CASSLDEGQPQHF.

Remarks on this clonotype: The junction departs from the called germline gene at one end, perhaps through a read error. This chain uses TRBV7-6 with TRBJ2-3; D may be TRBD2 (5 bases). The CDR3 covers 13 residues. Germline lookup yields CDR1 SGHVS and CDR2 FNYEAQ. The CDR3 sequence: CASSLEWGDTRYF. The CDR3 DNA sequence: TGTGCCAGCAGCTTAGAGTGGGGAGATACGCGGTATTTT.

Only a few counts were recorded for this clonotype. The chain uses TRBV4-2 and TRBJ2-3; D is perhaps TRBD1 or TRBD2 (5 bases each). This CDR3 comprises 16 residues. V lost 6 bases and J lost 1, with 17 bases in between. Germline lookup yields CDR1 LGHNA and CDR2 YNFKEQ. The CDR3 region is CASSFLGGIGTDTQYF. CDR3 DNA: TGTGCCAGCAGTTTCCTTGGGGGTATTGGCACAGATACGCAGTATTTT.

The chain recombines TRBV19 with TRBJ2-7; the D is unclear. Germline CDR1 and CDR2: LNHDA and SQIVND (reference sequence). The CDR3 spans 12 residues. V lost 1 base to trimming and J lost 6 bases, with 7 bases between them. DNA of the CDR3: TGTGCCAGTAGTATAGGGGCTCGCGAGCAGTACTTC. This encodes CASSIGAREQYF.

V and J are TRBV7-6 and TRBJ2-7, with 8 bases aligning to TRBD1. Germline assignment: CDR1 SGHVS and CDR2 FNYEAQ. The CDR3 loop spans 14 amino acids. V trimming: 5 bases; J trimming: 2 bases; junction bases outside the gene matches: 5. CDR3 sequence: CASSPEDRAYEQYF. In DNA form, the CDR3 reads TGTGCCAGCAGCCCGGAGGACAGGGCCTACGAGCAGTACTTC.

This clonotype has just a few counts. The chain is built from TRBV7-6 and TRBJ2-3; TRBD1 might be the D (5 bases). Per germline, CDR1 SGHVS and CDR2 FNYEAQ. With 5 bases removed from V and 0 bases from J, the gap between germline ends came to 12 bases. This CDR3 region has 15 residues. CDR3 coding DNA: TGTGCCAGCAGCGAGACAGCCTCTAGCACAGATACGCAGTATTTT. It translates to CASSETASSTDTQYF. Variable domain in full (rest from reference TRBV7-6 and TRBJ2-3): GAGVSQSPRYKVTKRGQDVALRCDPISGHVSLYWYRQALGQGPEFLTYFNYEAQQDKSGLPNDRFSAERPEGSISTLTIQRTEQRDSAMYRCASSETASSTDTQYFGPGTRLTVL.

CDR3 amino acids: CASGLDPTTVYEQYF. In DNA, the CDR3 is TGTGCTAGTGGTTTGGACCCTACAACAGTCTACGAGCAGTACTTC. The gene calls are TRBV12-5 and TRBJ2-7; no clear D gene. V gave up 1 base and J gave up 3 bases, with 13 bases separating them. Germline lookup yields CDR1 LGHNT and CDR2 FRNRAP. The CDR3 has 15 amino acids.

The chain carries TRBV6-6 and TRBJ2-1; 9 bases match TRBD2. The germline gives CDR1 MNHNY, CDR2 SVGAGI (reference sequence). V lost 0 bases to trimming and J lost 7 bases; unmatched junction nucleotides: 4. The CDR3 length is 15 residues. The DNA of the CDR3 is TGTGCCAGCAGTTACTCGGCTAGCGGGGAGAATGAGCAGTTCTTC. It translates to CASSYSASGENEQFF.

V gene TRBV12-3 or TRBV12-4 combines with J gene TRBJ1-5; D perhaps matches TRBD1 (6 bases). The CDR3 is 18 amino acids. Trimming took off 3 bases at V and 4 bases at J, with 22 bases between the two ends. CDR3 DNA: TGTGCCAGCAGTTTTTTCTCGGACAGAACAAGGGGGAATCAGCCCCAGCATTTT. Amino acid sequence: CASSFFSDRTRGNQPQHF.

The rearrangement uses TRBV27 and TRBJ2-1, with D unresolved. CDR3 length: 13 amino acids. V was shortened by 1 base and J by 3 bases, with 4 bases between the two germline ends. CDR1 and CDR2 from the germline V gene are MNHEY and SMNVEV (reference sequence). CDR3 coding DNA: TGTGCCAGCAGTTTATACAACTACAATGAGCAGTTCTTC. Translation: CASSLYNYNEQFF.

The V gene is TRBV24-1, the J gene TRBJ2-1; 9 positions match TRBD1. Trimming cost V 1 base and J 7 bases; bases outside gene matches: 7. This CDR3 contains 16 residues. Germline CDR1 and CDR2: KGHDR and SFDVKD. The CDR3 here is CATSDLGQGSGNEQFF. The CDR3 DNA reads TGTGCCACCAGTGATTTAGGACAGGGGTCGGGGAATGAGCAGTTCTTC.

This clonotype was observed many times. The rearrangement joins TRBV27 to TRBJ2-5; D is unresolved. Germline V gene lookup returns CDR1 MNHEY and CDR2 SMNVEV (reference sequence). Trimming took 1 base from V and 5 from J, leaving 14 bases between them. This CDR3 has 15 residues. The CDR3 spells CASSLYMADGETQYF. CDR3 in DNA: TGTGCCAGCAGTTTATATATGGCGGATGGCGAGACCCAGTACTTC.

This clonotype showed up just a few times. The chain has TRBV4-1 and TRBJ2-7; 8 bases are shared with TRBD1. V lost 2 bases and J lost 5; bases outside the gene matches: 8. Germline-derived CDR1 and CDR2 are MGHRA and YSYEKL. The CDR3 has 15 residues. CDR3 bases: TGCGCCAGCAGCCAAATGATGGACAGGGCTCACGAGCAGTACTTC. Its protein product is CASSQMMDRAHEQYF.

This clonotype was counted at least ten times. The genes are TRBV2 and TRBJ2-5; perhaps TRBD1 as D (5 bases). V was clipped by 7 bases and J by 1 base, with 10 bases between them. Germline lookup yields CDR1 SNHLY and CDR2 FYNNEI. This CDR3 is built from 13 residues. The CDR3 sequence is CASNNRFQETQYF. CDR3 in DNA: TGTGCCAGCAATAACAGGTTCCAAGAGACCCAGTACTTC.

The chain employs TRBV2 and TRBJ2-3; possible D gene TRBD1, 5 bases. V was cut by 5 bases and J by 2 bases, with 23 bases left in between. CDR1 and CDR2 from the germline V gene are SNHLY and FYNNEI. The CDR3 loop spans 18 amino acids. The CDR3 DNA reads TGTGCCAGCAGTACTACAGTCCTTCAGCAGGGCATCACAGATACGCAGTATTTT. Its translation: CASSTTVLQQGITDTQYF. Using reference TRBV2 and TRBJ2-3 for the parts outside the CDR3, the full variable domain is EPEVTQTPSHQVTQMGQEVILRCVPISNHLYFYWYRQILGQKVEFLVSFYNNEISEKSEIFDDQFSVERPDGSNFTLKIRSTKLEDSAMYFCASSTTVLQQGITDTQYFGPGTRLTVL.